This TCR beta chain comes out of a study of blood T cell repertoires in COVID-19. As for the study in general: Researchers got acute and convalescent COVID-19 samples from the United States, Italy and Spain. T cells, B-cell-depleted T cells, or PBMCs provided the cDNA or gDNA that served as material.

Authors' methods: Amplified reference gene primers provided the basis for estimating nucleated cell counts. TCRdb's table, derived via immunoSEQ multiplex PCR, lists solely in-frame clones and lacks some. The V and J calls and clone size come from that table; D and trimming were worked out from the DNA. The sample holds around 130,000 clones, 70% to 90% seen once. Germline V gene sequence: CDR1 SGHRS, CDR2 YFSETQ. This CDR3 has 14 residues. V gave up 4 bases and J gave up 4 bases, with 15 bases separating them. The sample consisted of peripheral blood. The source is a middle-aged man with acute or convalescent COVID-19. V and J are TRBV5-1 and TRBJ2-7; D remains ambiguous. The CDR3 is CASSPAYSRYEQYF. The CDR3 coding sequence is TGCGCCAGCAGCCCCGCCTACAGCCGGTACGAGCAGTACTTC.